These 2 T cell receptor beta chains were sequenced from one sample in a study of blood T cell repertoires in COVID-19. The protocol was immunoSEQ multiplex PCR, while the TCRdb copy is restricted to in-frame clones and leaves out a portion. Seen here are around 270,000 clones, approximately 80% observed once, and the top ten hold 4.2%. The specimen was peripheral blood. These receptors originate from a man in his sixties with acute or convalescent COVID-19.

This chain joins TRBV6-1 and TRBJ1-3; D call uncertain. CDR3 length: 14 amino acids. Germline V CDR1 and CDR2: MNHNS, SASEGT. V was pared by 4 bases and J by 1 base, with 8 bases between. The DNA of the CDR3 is TGTGCCAGCAGTGTGGTAGAATCTGGAAACACCATATATTTT. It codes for CASSVVESGNTIYF.

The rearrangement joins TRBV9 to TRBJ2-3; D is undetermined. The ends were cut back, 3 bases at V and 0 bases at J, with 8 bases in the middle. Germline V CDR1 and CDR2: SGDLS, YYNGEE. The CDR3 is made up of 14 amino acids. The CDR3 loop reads CASSGHPSTDTQYF. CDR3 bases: TGTGCCAGCAGCGGGCACCCCAGCACAGATACGCAGTATTTT.